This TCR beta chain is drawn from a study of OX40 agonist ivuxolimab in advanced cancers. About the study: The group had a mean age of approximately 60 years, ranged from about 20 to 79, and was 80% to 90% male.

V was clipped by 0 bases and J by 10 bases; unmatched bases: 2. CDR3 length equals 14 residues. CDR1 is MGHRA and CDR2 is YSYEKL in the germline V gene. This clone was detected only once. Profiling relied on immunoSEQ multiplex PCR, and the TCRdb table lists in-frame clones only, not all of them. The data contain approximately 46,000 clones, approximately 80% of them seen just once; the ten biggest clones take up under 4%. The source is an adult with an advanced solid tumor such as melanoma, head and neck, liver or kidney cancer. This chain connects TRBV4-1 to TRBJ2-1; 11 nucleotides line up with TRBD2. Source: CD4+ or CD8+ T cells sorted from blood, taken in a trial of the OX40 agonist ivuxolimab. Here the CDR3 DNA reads TGCGCCAGCAGCCAAGATCCTAGCGGGGGGGAGCAGTTCTTC. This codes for CASSQDPSGGEQFF.